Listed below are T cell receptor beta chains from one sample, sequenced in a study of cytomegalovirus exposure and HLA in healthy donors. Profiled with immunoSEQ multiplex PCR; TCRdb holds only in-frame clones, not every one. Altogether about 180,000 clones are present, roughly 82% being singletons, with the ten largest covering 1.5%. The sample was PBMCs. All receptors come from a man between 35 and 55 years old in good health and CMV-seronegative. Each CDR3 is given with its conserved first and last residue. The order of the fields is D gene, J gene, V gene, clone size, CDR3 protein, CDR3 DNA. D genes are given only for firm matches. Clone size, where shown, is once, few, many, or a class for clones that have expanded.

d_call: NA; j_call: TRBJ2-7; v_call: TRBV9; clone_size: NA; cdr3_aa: CASSVRESTSAYEQYF; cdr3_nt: TGTGCCAGCAGCGTACGGGAATCGACATCCGCCTACGAGCAGTACTTC
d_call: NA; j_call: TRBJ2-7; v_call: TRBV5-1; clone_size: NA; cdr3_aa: CASSLAGGATYEQYF; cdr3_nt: TGCGCCAGCAGCTTGGCCGGAGGGGCCACCTACGAGCAGTACTTC
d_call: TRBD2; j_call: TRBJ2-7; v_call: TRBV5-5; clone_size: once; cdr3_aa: CASSAPGLAGGGSYEQYF; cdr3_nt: TGTGCCAGCAGCGCGCCCGGACTAGCGGGGGGGGGCTCCTACGAGCAGTACTTC
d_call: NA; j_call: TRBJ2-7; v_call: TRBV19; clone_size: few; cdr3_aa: CASRTANGLYEQYF; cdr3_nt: TGTGCCAGTAGGACCGCGAACGGACTCTACGAGCAGTACTTC
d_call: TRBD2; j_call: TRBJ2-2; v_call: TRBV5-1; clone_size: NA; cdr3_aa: CASSLVLAGSTGELFF; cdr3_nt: TGCGCCAGCAGCTTGGTTCTAGCGGGGTCCACCGGGGAGCTGTTTTTT
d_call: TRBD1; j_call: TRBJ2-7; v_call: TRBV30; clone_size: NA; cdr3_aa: CAWSRDRPYEQYF; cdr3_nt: TGTGCCTGGAGTAGGGACAGACCCTACGAGCAGTACTTC
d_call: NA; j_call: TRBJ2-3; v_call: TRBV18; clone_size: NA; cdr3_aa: CASSPGRTPDTQYF; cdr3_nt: TGTGCCAGCTCACCAGGACGGACTCCAGATACGCAGTATTTT
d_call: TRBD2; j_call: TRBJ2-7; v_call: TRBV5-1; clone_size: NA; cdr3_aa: CASSETTSGYEQYF; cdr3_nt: TGCGCCAGCAGCGAGACGACTAGCGGATACGAGCAGTACTTC
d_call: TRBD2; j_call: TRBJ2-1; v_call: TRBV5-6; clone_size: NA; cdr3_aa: CASTSPLAGYNEQFF; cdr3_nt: TGTGCCAGCACCTCTCCCCTAGCGGGCTACAATGAGCAGTTCTTC
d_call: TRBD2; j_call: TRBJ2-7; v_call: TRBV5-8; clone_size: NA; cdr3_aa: CASSPGRTSSSEQYF; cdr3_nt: TGTGCCAGCAGCCCGGGGCGGACTAGCTCCTCCGAGCAGTACTTC
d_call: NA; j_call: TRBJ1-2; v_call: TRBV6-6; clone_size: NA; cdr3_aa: CASSYGQGIGYTF; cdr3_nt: TGTGCCAGCAGTTACGGGCAGGGCATTGGCTACACCTTC
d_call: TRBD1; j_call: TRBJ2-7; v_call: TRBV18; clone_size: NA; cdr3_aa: CASSPGTGVYEQYF; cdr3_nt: TGTGCCAGCTCACCGGGGACAGGGGTCTACGAGCAGTACTTC
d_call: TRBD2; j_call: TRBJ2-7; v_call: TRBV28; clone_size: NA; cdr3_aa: CASSLEAGGPVF; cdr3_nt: TGTGCCAGCAGTTTAGAGGCGGGAGGGCCGGTCTTC
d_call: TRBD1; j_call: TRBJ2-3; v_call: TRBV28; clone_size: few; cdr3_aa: CASRSQGGGTDTQYF; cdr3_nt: TGTGCCAGCAGGTCACAGGGGGGTGGCACAGATACGCAGTATTTT
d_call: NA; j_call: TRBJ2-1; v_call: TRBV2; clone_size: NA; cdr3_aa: CASSEQVNEQFF; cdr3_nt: TGTGCCAGCAGCGAACAGGTAAATGAGCAGTTCTTC
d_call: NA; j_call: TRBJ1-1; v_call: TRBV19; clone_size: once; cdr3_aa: CASSISHRTTEAFF; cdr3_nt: TGTGCCAGTAGTATTTCCCACAGAACGACTGAAGCTTTCTTT
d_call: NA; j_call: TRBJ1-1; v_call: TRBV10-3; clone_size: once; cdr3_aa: CAIRLQGNTEAFF; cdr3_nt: TGTGCCATCAGGCTACAGGGGAACACTGAAGCTTTCTTT
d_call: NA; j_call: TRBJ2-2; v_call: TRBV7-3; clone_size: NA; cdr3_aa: CASSSPLAGRGGELFF; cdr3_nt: TGTGCCAGCAGTTCCCCCCTGGCGGGACGAGGCGGGGAGCTGTTTTTT
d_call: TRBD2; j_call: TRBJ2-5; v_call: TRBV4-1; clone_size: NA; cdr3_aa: CASSSSGTSGLQETQYF; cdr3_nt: TGCGCCAGCAGCTCATCCGGGACTAGCGGACTCCAAGAGACCCAGTACTTC
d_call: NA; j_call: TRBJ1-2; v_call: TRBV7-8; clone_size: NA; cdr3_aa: CASSSVLTGYGYTF; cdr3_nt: TGTGCCAGCAGCTCAGTATTGACAGGCTATGGCTACACCTTC
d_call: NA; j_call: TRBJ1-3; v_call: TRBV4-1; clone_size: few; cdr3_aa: CASSQGPPRDLRNTIYF; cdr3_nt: TGCGCCAGCAGCCAAGGGCCCCCCAGGGATCTACGAAACACCATATATTTT
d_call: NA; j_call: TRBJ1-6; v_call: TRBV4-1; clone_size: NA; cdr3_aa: CASSQDRRGPSYNSPLHF; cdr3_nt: TGCGCCAGCAGCCAAGATCGAAGGGGCCCGTCCTATAATTCACCCCTCCACTTT
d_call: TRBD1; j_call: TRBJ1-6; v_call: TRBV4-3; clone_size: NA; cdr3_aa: CASSLIGTENSPLHF; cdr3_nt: TGCGCCAGCAGCCTGATCGGGACAGAAAATTCACCCCTCCACTTT
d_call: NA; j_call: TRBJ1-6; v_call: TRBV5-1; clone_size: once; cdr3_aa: CASSLEGRYNSPLHF; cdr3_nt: TGCGCCAGCAGCTTAGAAGGGAGGTATAATTCACCCCTCCACTTT
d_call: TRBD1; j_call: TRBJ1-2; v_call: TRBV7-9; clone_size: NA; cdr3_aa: CASSLFPGQGGGYTF; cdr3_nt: TGTGCCAGCAGCTTATTTCCCGGACAGGGTGGTGGCTACACCTTC
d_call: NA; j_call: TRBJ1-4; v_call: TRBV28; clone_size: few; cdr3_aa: CASSFLPPGQLNEKLFF; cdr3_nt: TGTGCCAGCAGTTTTCTCCCCCCTGGGCAGCTCAATGAAAAACTGTTTTTT
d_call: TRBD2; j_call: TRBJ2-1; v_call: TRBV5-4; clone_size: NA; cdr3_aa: CASSLGGLAGLHNEQFF; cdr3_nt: TGTGCCAGCAGCTTGGGGGGACTAGCGGGTCTGCACAATGAGCAGTTCTTC
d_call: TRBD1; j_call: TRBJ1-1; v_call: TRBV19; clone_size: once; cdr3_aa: CRPDRAVTEAFF; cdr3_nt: TGTAGGCCGGACAGGGCAGTAACTGAAGCTTTCTTT
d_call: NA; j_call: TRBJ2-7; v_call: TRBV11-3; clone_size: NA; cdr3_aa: CASSLDYLKYEQYF; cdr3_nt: TGTGCCAGCAGCTTAGACTACCTGAAATACGAGCAGTACTTC
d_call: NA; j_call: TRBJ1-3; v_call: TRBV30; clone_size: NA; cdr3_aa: CAWSIDSSGNTIYF; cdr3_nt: TGTGCCTGGTCGATTGACAGCTCTGGAAACACCATATATTTT
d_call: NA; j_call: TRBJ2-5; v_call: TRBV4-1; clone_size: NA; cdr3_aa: CASSPRTLQETQYF; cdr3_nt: TGCGCCAGCAGCCCCCGGACACTGCAAGAGACCCAGTACTTC
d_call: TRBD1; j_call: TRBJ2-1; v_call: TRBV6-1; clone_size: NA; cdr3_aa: CASRQDRSSYNEQFF; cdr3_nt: TGTGCCAGCAGGCAGGACAGGAGCTCCTACAATGAGCAGTTCTTC
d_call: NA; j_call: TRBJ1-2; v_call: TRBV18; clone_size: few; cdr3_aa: CASSPQLGAQGYTF; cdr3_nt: TGTGCCAGCTCACCACAGTTGGGGGCGCAAGGCTACACCTTC
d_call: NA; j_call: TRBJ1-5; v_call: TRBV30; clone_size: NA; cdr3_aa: CAWSKEGGASNQPQHF; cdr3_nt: TGTGCCTGGAGTAAAGAGGGGGGGGCTAGCAATCAGCCCCAGCATTTT
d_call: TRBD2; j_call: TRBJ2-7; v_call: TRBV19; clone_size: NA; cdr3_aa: CASSTRTSATYEQYF; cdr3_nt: TGTGCCAGTAGTACGAGGACTAGCGCCACCTACGAGCAGTACTTC
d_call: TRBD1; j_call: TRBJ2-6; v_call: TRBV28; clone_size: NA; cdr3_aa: CASSETGAGANVLTF; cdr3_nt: TGTGCCAGCAGCGAGACAGGGGCCGGGGCCAACGTCCTGACTTTC
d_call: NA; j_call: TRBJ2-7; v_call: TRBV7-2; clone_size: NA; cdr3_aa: CASSLVHYEQYF; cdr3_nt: TGTGCCAGCAGCTTAGTCCACTACGAGCAGTACTTC
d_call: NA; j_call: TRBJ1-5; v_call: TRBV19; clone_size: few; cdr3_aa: CASSKQSNQPQHF; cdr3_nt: TGTGCCAGTAGTAAACAGAGCAATCAGCCCCAGCATTTT
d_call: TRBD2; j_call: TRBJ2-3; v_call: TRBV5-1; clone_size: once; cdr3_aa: CASSFRSGGAKDTQYF; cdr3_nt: TGCGCCAGCAGCTTCCGTAGCGGGGGGGCCAAAGATACGCAGTATTTT
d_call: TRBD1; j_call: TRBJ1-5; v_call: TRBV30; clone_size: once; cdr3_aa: CAWSVGGNSNQPQHF; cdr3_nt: TGTGCCTGGAGTGTAGGGGGCAATAGCAATCAGCCCCAGCATTTT
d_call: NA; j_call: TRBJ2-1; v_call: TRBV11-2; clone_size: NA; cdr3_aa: CASSQGSTPYNEQFF; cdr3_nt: TGTGCCAGCAGCCAGGGCTCCACGCCCTACAATGAGCAGTTCTTC
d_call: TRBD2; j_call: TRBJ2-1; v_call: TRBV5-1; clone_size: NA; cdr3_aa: CASGALAGGNNEQFF; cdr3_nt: TGCGCCAGCGGCGCCCTAGCGGGGGGTAACAATGAGCAGTTCTTC
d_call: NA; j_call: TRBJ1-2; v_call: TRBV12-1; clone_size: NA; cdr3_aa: CASSQASRGQAPENNYGYTF; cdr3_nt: TGTGCCAGCAGCCAAGCTTCAAGGGGCCAGGCGCCCGAAAATAACTATGGCTACACCTTC
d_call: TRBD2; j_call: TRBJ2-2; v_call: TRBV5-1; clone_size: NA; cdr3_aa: CASSLVGLASTGELFF; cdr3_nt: TGCGCCAGCAGCTTGGTGGGACTAGCGAGCACCGGGGAGCTGTTTTTT
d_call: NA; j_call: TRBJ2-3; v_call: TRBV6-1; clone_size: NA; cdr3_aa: CASSEGPPGSRAQNTQYF; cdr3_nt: TGTGCCAGCAGTGAGGGGCCCCCGGGCTCTCGAGCACAGAATACGCAGTATTTT
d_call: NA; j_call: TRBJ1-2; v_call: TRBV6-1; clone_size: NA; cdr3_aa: CASNPGFGYTF; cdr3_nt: TGTGCCAGCAATCCAGGGTTTGGCTACACCTTC
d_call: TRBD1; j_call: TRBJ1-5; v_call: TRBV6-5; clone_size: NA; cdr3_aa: CASSRPGQGNQPQHF; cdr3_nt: TGTGCCAGCAGCCGACCGGGACAGGGCAATCAGCCCCAGCATTTT